What follows are 3 T cell receptor beta chains derived from one specimen sequenced in a study of beta chain features in type 1 diabetes. Study-wide points: People with Type 1 diabetes carried modestly yet significantly shorter TCRB CDR3s in all four CD4+ subsets.

The isolated RNA, all of it, was reverse transcribed, so expressed TCRB transcripts were what got sequenced. Assay used: immunoSEQ multiplex PCR; TCRdb lists only in-frame clones, some missing. The sample contains some 240,000 clones, roughly 17% of which appear only once. These TCRs' antigens remain unknown. Input material: naive CD4+ T cells from blood. The receptors here all came from a man aged 30 to 39 with type 1 diabetes.

V usage is TRBV29-1 and J usage is TRBJ2-1; 8 nucleotides agree with TRBD1. With 6 bases clipped from V and 6 bases from J, the junction kept 10 bases outside the gene matches. This CDR3 is built from 14 residues. The germline V gene encodes CDR1 SQVTM and CDR2 ANQGSEA. CDR3 sequence: CSVLDRGEGNEQFF. The CDR3 coding sequence is TGCAGCGTCCTCGACAGGGGCGAAGGCAATGAGCAGTTCTTC.

This chain uses TRBV7-6 with TRBJ2-7, with a possible D match to TRBD1 (6 bases). CDR1 is SGHVS and CDR2 is FNYEAQ in the germline V gene. The V end lost 5 bases, the J end lost 0 bases, and 11 bases lay between the germline ends. This CDR3 contains 14 residues. Here the CDR3 DNA reads TGTGCCAGCAGCGCCCAGGACAGCTCCTACGAGCAGTACTTC. Encoded protein: CASSAQDSSYEQYF.

This sequence joins TRBV28 and TRBJ1-1; D perhaps matches TRBD1 (6 bases). V was clipped by 2 bases and J by 10 bases, with 20 bases between them. The CDR3 covers 15 residues. From germline, CDR1 is MDHEN and CDR2 SYDVKM. CDR3 sequence (DNA): TGTGCCAGCAGTTTACCCTCCCTACAGGGTAGGCTAGCTTTCTTT. Its protein product is CASSLPSLQGRLAFF.